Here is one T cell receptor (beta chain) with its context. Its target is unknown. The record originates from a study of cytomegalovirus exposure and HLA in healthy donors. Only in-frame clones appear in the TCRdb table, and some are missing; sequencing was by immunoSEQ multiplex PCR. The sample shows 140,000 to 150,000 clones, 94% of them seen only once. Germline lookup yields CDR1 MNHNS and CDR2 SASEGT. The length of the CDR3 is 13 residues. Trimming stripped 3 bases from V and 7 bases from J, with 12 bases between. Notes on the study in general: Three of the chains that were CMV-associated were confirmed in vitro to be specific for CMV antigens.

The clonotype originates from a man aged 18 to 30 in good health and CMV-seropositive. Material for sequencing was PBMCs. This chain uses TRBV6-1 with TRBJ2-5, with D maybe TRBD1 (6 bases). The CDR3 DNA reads TGTGCCAGCAGTGACAGGGGTTTACGGACCCAGTACTTC. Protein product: CASSDRGLRTQYF.